The clone carrying this TCR beta chain has ten or more counts. Its specificity is unknown. Individual cDNA molecules were tagged with unique molecular identifiers. Each CDR3 protein is one row after TCRdb ran MiXCR on the 5' RACE reads. The sample yields about 60,000 distinct CDR3 sequences, roughly 12% seen once. The CDR3 is 14 residues long. V lost 5 bases, J lost 2 bases, and 12 bases lay in between. Per germline, CDR1 SGHVS and CDR2 FQNEAQ. These data come from a study of early T cells in non-severe SARS-CoV-2 infection. About the study: Alpha and beta chains were unpaired, from unsorted whole-blood bulk RNA.

The study's findings and limits: Clonotype matching in VDJdb favored anti-spike CD8 responses and did not capture private and CD4 specificities.

This sequence joins TRBV7-8 and TRBJ1-1; no clear D. The receptor was isolated from an adult who was a healthcare worker with PCR-confirmed SARS-CoV-2 infection or an uninfected control (not recorded which). Sequenced: whole blood. The CDR3 bases are TGTGCCAGCAGCCCGAGAGACCGAAACACTGAAGCTTTCTTT. It specifies CASSPRDRNTEAFF.